This T cell receptor beta chain was recorded in a study of blood T cell repertoires in COVID-19. For the study at large: The United States, Italy and Spain were the sources of the acute and convalescent COVID-19 samples. T cells, B-cell-depleted T cells, or PBMCs supplied cDNA or gDNA.

As processed by the authors: From reference gene primer amplification, estimates of nucleated cell counts were derived. TCRdb's table, derived via immunoSEQ multiplex PCR, lists solely in-frame clones and lacks some. V and J calls and clone size come straight from that table; D and trimming were deduced from the DNA. The sample lists 60,000 to 70,000 clones; just over 85% were seen once. The source material was peripheral blood. This TCR came from a woman aged 60 to 75 with acute or convalescent COVID-19.

The CDR3: CASTPGRYGQGSGNYEQYF. The CDR3 DNA reads as TGTGCCAGCACCCCAGGCCGATACGGGCAGGGGAGCGGGAATTACGAGCAGTACTTC. This sequence joins TRBV7-9 and TRBJ2-7; TRBD2 is a possible D gene (7 bases). V was clipped by 7 bases and J by 4 bases, with 32 bases between them. The germline gives CDR1 SEHNR, CDR2 FQNEAQ (reference sequence). The CDR3 extends over 19 amino acids.